This TCR beta chain derives from a study of T cells after somatic rescue of genetic block. Repertoires were generated with immunoSEQ multiplex PCR, while TCRdb's copy carries only in-frame clones and drops some. Seen here are tens of thousands of clones, just under 95% observed once, and the top ten hold 2.9%. The CDR3 loop spans 15 amino acids. V lost 3 bases and J lost 3, with 12 bases in between. Germline lookup yields CDR1 LGHNA and CDR2 YSLEER. The rearrangement uses TRBV4-3 and TRBJ2-1, with a weak D call TRBD2 (6 bases). The receptor was derived from a man aged 35 to 55. Material: peripheral blood mononuclear cells (PBMCs). The chain's CDR3 is CASSHIIADYNEQFF. In DNA form, the CDR3 reads TGCGCCAGCAGCCATATAATAGCGGACTACAATGAGCAGTTCTTC.